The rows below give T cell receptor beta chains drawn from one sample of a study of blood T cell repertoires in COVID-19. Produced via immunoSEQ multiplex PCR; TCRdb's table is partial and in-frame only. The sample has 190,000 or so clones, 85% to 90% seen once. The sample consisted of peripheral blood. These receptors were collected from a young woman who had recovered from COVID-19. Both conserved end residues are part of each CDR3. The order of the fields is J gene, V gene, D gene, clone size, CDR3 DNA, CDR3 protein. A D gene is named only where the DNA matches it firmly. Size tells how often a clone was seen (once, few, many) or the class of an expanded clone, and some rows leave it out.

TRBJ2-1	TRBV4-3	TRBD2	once	TGCGCCAGCAGCCCTGGACTAGCGGTTCTTCCCTACAATGAGCAGTTCTTC	CASSPGLAVLPYNEQFF
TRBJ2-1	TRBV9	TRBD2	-	TGTGCCAGCAGCGTAGGATGGGGACTAGAGGGGCCGGAGCAGTTCTTC	CASSVGWGLEGPEQFF
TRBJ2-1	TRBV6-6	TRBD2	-	TGTGCCAGCAGGGAGGGCGGGAGGCGGCGGAATGAGCAGTTCTTC	CASREGGRRRNEQFF
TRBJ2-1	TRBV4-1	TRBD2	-	TGCGCCAGCAGCCGCACGGGGCGGGAGAGCGGTGAGCAGTTCTTC	CASSRTGRESGEQFF
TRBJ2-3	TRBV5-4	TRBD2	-	TGTGCCAGCAACCCGGGGACTAGCCGTAGCACAGATACGCAGTATTTT	CASNPGTSRSTDTQYF
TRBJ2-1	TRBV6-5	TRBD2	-	TGTGCCAGCAGTTACGGGGGGACTAGCGGTAGGAATGAGCAGTTCTTC	CASSYGGTSGRNEQFF
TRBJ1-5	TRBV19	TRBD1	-	TGTGCCAGTACCCTAGAGGGGACAGGGGGTTTTTATAGCAATCAGCCCCAGCATTTT	CASTLEGTGGFYSNQPQHF
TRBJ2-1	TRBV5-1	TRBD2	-	TGCGCCAGCAGCTTGGTACCTGCAACGGGACTAGAGTTCATGAGGGCCTACAATGAGCAGTTCTTC	CASSLVPATGLEFMRAYNEQFF
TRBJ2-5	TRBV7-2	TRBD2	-	TGTGCCAGCAGAAAGACTAGCACGGTTTTTCCTGGGGAGACCCAGTACTTC	CASRKTSTVFPGETQYF
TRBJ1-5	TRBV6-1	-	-	TGTGCCAGCAGTGAACAACAGGGTGGCAATCAGCCCCAGCATTTT	CASSEQQGGNQPQHF
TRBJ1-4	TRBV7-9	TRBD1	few	TGTGCCAGCAGCTCGGGGGACAGGAAAACTAATGAAAAACTGTTTTTT	CASSSGDRKTNEKLFF
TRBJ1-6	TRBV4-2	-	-	TGTGCCAGCAAGGACACTTATAATTCACCCCTCCACTTT	CASKDTYNSPLHF
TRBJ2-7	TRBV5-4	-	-	TGTGCCAGCAGCTTGAATGGGGGCGCTGGCTCCTACGAGCAGTACTTC	CASSLNGGAGSYEQYF
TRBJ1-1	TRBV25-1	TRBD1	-	TGTGCCAGCAGTGAATTTGAAGGGGGCACGACTTTCTTT	CASSEFEGGTTFF
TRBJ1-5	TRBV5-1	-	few	TGCGCCAGCAGCTTGGACCCGGGAACTAATCAGCCCCAGCATTTT	CASSLDPGTNQPQHF
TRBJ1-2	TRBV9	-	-	TGTGCCAGCAGCCCAGGGACTTCCCATGGCTACACCTTC	CASSPGTSHGYTF
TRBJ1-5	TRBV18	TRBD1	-	TGTGCCAGCTCACCACCGGGACAGGGGGCAAATCAGCCCCAGCATTTT	CASSPPGQGANQPQHF
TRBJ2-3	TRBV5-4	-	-	TGTGCCAGCAGCTTGACCCTCCCGGGGGCAGATACGCAGTATTTT	CASSLTLPGADTQYF
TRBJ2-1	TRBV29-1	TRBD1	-	TGCAGCGTAGTGACAGGGGCATCCTACAATGAGCAGTTCTTC	CSVVTGASYNEQFF
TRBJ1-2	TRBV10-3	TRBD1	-	TGTGCCATCACGGGGACAGGGGGCCCTAGCACCTTC	CAITGTGGPSTF
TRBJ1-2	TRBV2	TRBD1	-	TGTGCCAGCAGTAGACAGGGGGCAAACTATGGCTACACCTTC	CASSRQGANYGYTF
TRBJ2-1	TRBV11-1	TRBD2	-	TGTGCCAGCGGGTCCGGGACTAGCCACTACAATGAGCAGTTCTTC	CASGSGTSHYNEQFF